Listed below are T cell receptor beta chains from one sample, sequenced in a study of CD8 T cells in ankylosing spondylitis. TCRdb reanalysed the 5' RACE reads using MiXCR and keeps one entry per CDR3 protein. Here the sample spans more than 400,000 distinct CDR3 sequences, about 5.7% being singletons. Sequencing was performed on blood, either unsorted or a sorted T cell fraction (not recorded which). The receptor set was obtained from a male donor with ankylosing spondylitis. Both conserved end residues are part of each CDR3. D genes are given only for firm matches. Clone size is not always given. Where it is, it says once, few, many or a class for expanded clones.

len	d_gene	v_gene	j_gene	abundance	CDR3nt	CDR3aa
16	TRBD2	TRBV11-2	TRBJ2-5	many	TGTGCCAGCAGCTTAGGGGTAGCGGGAGTGGGAGAGACCCAGTACTTC	CASSLGVAGVGETQYF
15	.	TRBV4-3	TRBJ1-3	many	TGCGCCAGCAGCCTGGACAGTCGATCGGGAAACACCATATATTTT	CASSLDSRSGNTIYF
13	.	TRBV9	TRBJ1-1	few	TGTGCCAGCAGCGTAGAAGCGGACACTGAAGCTTTCTTT	CASSVEADTEAFF
15	.	TRBV6-5	TRBJ1-1	many	TGTGCCAGCAGTTACGCCTGGGGGCGGAGGGGTGAAGCTTTCTTT	CASSYAWGRRGEAFF
14	.	TRBV19	TRBJ2-4	many	TGTGCCAGTAGCCCCCCCGGAGCCAAAAACATTCAGTACTTC	CASSPPGAKNIQYF
16	TRBD2	TRBV15	TRBJ2-1	.	TGTGCCACCGCCCACTGGAGCGGGGGAAAGTACAATGAGCAGTTCTTC	CATAHWSGGKYNEQFF
13	.	TRBV7-2	TRBJ2-7	many	TGTGCCAGCAGCCGACAGTTCTCCTACGAGCAGTACTTC	CASSRQFSYEQYF
15	TRBD1	TRBV3-1	TRBJ2-5	few	TGTGCCAGCAGTGACGGGACAGGGGGCGCCGAGACCCAGTACTTC	CASSDGTGGAETQYF
15	.	TRBV5-1	TRBJ1-1	.	TGCGCCAGCAGCTTAATCGAGGGGGGGAACACTGAAGCTTTCTTT	CASSLIEGGNTEAFF
14	.	TRBV2	TRBJ2-3	many	TGTGCCAGCATTAAGTGGGGGGGCACAGATACGCAGTATTTT	CASIKWGGTDTQYF
11	.	TRBV7-2	TRBJ2-1	many	TGTGCCACCACGGCGGGGAATGAGCAGTTCTTC	CATTAGNEQFF
14	.	TRBV7-9	TRBJ1-6	.	TGTGCCAGCAGACGGACAGCGCCGGATTCACCCCTCCACTTT	CASRRTAPDSPLHF
13	.	TRBV5-1	TRBJ1-2	many	TGCGCCAGCAGCCGCAGGGATCGAGAAGGCTACACCTTC	CASSRRDREGYTF
15	.	TRBV20-1	TRBJ2-1	many	TGCAGTGCGTACGACAGATCGAGCTCCTACAATGAGCAGTTCTTC	CSAYDRSSSYNEQFF
13	.	TRBV5-1	TRBJ2-5	many	TGCGCCAGCAGCTTGCCGTACCAAGAGACCCAGTACTTC	CASSLPYQETQYF
13	.	TRBV5-1	TRBJ2-2	many	TGCGCCAGCAGCTTGGACGTCGCCGGGGAGCTGTTTTTT	CASSLDVAGELFF
13	TRBD1	TRBV11-2	TRBJ2-3	many	TGTGCCAGCCTCCTTGACAGGGCAAATACGCAGTATTTT	CASLLDRANTQYF
13	.	TRBV12-3/TRBV12-4	TRBJ2-4	many	TGTGCCAGCAGTCCCCGGCGGGCCTGGCGAAAGTACTTC	CASSPRRAWRKYF
12	.	TRBV20-1	TRBJ1-5	many	TGCAGTGCTCAGGGGAGCAATCAGCCCCAGCATTTT	CSAQGSNQPQHF
13	.	TRBV20-1	TRBJ2-7	many	TGCAGTGCTAGAGTGACTCAGCACTACGAGCAGTACTTC	CSARVTQHYEQYF
13	.	TRBV28	TRBJ2-7	many	TGTGCCAGCAGTTATTCTTATGCCTACGAGCAGTACTTC	CASSYSYAYEQYF
14	TRBD1	TRBV7-9	TRBJ2-7	many	TGTGCCAGCAGCAAGGACAGGGGATCCTACGAGCAGTACTTC	CASSKDRGSYEQYF
15	TRBD1	TRBV20-1	TRBJ1-2	many	TGCAGTGCTAGAGATACCGGACAGGGGGGAGTAGGCTACACCTTC	CSARDTGQGGVGYTF
18	TRBD2	TRBV11-2	TRBJ2-7	many	TGTGCCAGCAGCCTAGGGACTAGCGGGGGCCCATCCCCCTACGAGCAGTACTTC	CASSLGTSGGPSPYEQYF
15	.	TRBV7-2	TRBJ1-4	few	TGTGCCAGCAGCTTAGATACAGAAACTAATGAAAAACTGTTTTTT	CASSLDTETNEKLFF
14	.	TRBV28	TRBJ1-5	many	TGTGCCAGCAGTTTAGGTCTTCTCAATCAGCCCCAGCATTTT	CASSLGLLNQPQHF
16	.	TRBV9	TRBJ2-7	many	TGTGCCAGCAGCCCGAGAGAAAGGCCCGTCTCCTACGAGCAGTACTTC	CASSPRERPVSYEQYF
14	.	TRBV29-1	TRBJ2-6	.	TGCAGCGTTGAAAGCGGGTCTGGGGCCAACGTCCTGACTTTC	CSVESGSGANVLTF
16	.	TRBV28	TRBJ2-1	many	TGTGCCAGCAGTTTACCCGTAGCGGATTCCTACAATGAGCAGTTCTTC	CASSLPVADSYNEQFF
16	.	TRBV5-6	TRBJ2-6	many	TGTGCCAGCAGCTTGGTCGGAGACTCTGGGGCCAACGTCCTGACTTTC	CASSLVGDSGANVLTF
12	TRBD1	TRBV5-8	TRBJ1-1	many	TGTGCCAGCAGAAGGGACAGCACTGAAGCTTTCTTT	CASRRDSTEAFF
13	TRBD1	TRBV11-1	TRBJ2-1	.	TGTGCCAGCAGCTGGGACAGGCCCAATGAGCAGTTCTTC	CASSWDRPNEQFF
11	.	TRBV20-1	TRBJ2-7	many	TGCAGTGCCCTCCTTTCCTACGAGCAGTACTTC	CSALLSYEQYF
14	.	TRBV29-1	TRBJ1-1	many	TGCAGCGTAGGGGACACCCGAGCGGGCACTGAAGCTTTCTTT	CSVGDTRAGTEAFF
15	.	TRBV20-1	TRBJ2-7	many	TGCAGTGCTAGCAATCCCCGTGGGATAGTCTACGAGCAGTACTTC	CSASNPRGIVYEQYF
15	.	TRBV5-1	TRBJ2-7	many	TGCGCCAGCAGCCCCGGGACGCGAGAATCCTACGAGCAGTACTTC	CASSPGTRESYEQYF
14	TRBD1	TRBV20-1	TRBJ2-7	many	TGCAGTGCTAGTGGCCGACAGGGGACCTACGAGCAGTACTTC	CSASGRQGTYEQYF
15	TRBD1	TRBV4-2	TRBJ2-3	many	TGTGCCAGCAGCCAAGCAGGGGGTCAGACAGATACGCAGTATTTT	CASSQAGGQTDTQYF
14	TRBD1	TRBV20-1	TRBJ2-2	many	TGCAGTGCTCCCCGGAACAGGGGGACCGGGGAGCTGTTTTTT	CSAPRNRGTGELFF
16	TRBD2	TRBV27	TRBJ2-5	many	TGTGCCAGCACCAACTGGCGGGGGGGCCTCTGGGAGACCCAGTACTTC	CASTNWRGGLWETQYF
16	TRBD1	TRBV29-1	TRBJ1-1	many	TGCAGCGTTGAAGGGCCCTTACAGGGGGCAGGCACTGAAGCTTTCTTT	CSVEGPLQGAGTEAFF
11	.	TRBV29-1	TRBJ2-3	many	TGCAGCGTTGGCACCGACGATACGCAGTATTTT	CSVGTDDTQYF
15	.	TRBV7-2	TRBJ1-2	many	TGTGCCAGCAGCTTAGTGTCGGACGCTAACTATGGCTACACCTTC	CASSLVSDANYGYTF
15	.	TRBV2	TRBJ2-4	many	TGTGCCAGCAGTCCGCGGCGACTAGACAAAAACATTCAGTACTTC	CASSPRRLDKNIQYF
15	.	TRBV6-1	TRBJ2-7	.	TGTGCCAGCAGTGAAGGAGGGCTTAGTCCCTACGAGCAGTACTTC	CASSEGGLSPYEQYF